This record concerns one T cell receptor (beta chain) sequence. This sample was taken from a study of blood T cell repertoires in COVID-19. J gave up 3 bases and V 7 bases, and 5 bases lay outside the gene matches. The CDR3 totals 14 residues. Germline CDR1 reads MDHEN; CDR2 reads SYDVKM. Original handling: Nucleated cell number was recorded as an estimate derived from reference gene primer amplification. Only in-frame clones appear in the TCRdb table, and some are missing; sequencing was by immunoSEQ multiplex PCR. The DNA gave D and trimming, while V, J and clone size come from that table. The table has a few hundred thousand clones, 90% seen once; the top ten hold around 6.8%.

The chain couples TRBV28 to TRBJ2-1; TRBD2 agrees at 8 bases. Sequences were obtained from peripheral blood. This sequence originates from a woman between 25 and 40 years old with COVID-19, enrolled during active disease. The CDR3 reads CASIPGGDYNEQFF. The CDR3 nucleotides read TGTGCCAGCATCCCCGGGGGGGACTACAATGAGCAGTTCTTC.